This is a list of T cell receptor beta chains from one sample in a study of blood T cell repertoires in COVID-19. Sequencing was performed with immunoSEQ multiplex PCR; in TCRdb, only in-frame clones are kept and a portion is missing. The sample yields roughly 120,000 clones, more than 80% seen once. Sample: peripheral blood. These receptor sequences come from a human donor in a cohort sampled during active COVID-19. Each CDR3 is given with its conserved first and last residue. Expanded clones get a size class; other rows say once, few or many, or leave the size out.

v_call clone_size cdr3_aa
TRBV24-1 few CATSDPGGEDTKLFF
TRBV5-5 - CASSSLLGQGYGYTF
TRBV5-1 - CASSLQQGSHSPLHF
TRBV7-2 - CASSSPDRGRLAKNIQYF
TRBV19 - CASKATGELFF
TRBV28 - CASSPTSGRVLYEQHF
TRBV28 - CASSQPHRGGTAGF
TRBV6-2/TRBV6-3 - CASSYPVGSTDTQYF
TRBV14 - CASSQQTSGSYNEQFF
TRBV11-2 - CASSLVSAGASTDTQYF
TRBV19 - CASSMGSGGNQPQHF
TRBV18 - CASSPRLANTGELFF
TRBV19 - CASSTVLRGARETQYF
TRBV28 - CASSPAGYEQYF
TRBV5-1 once CASTRTGIGGYTF
TRBV24-1 - CATRGALGRHSNNDDEQFF
TRBV7-2 - CASSQDSGKVYEQYF